This T cell receptor beta chain appears in the sequencing data of a study of post-analysis software for immune sequencing data. Study observations and caveats: Five TRBV segments, including TRBV5-6, TRBV5-1 and TRBV20-1, were more frequent in patients than controls.

Details on this clonotype: Its antigen remains unknown.

Unique molecular identifiers had been added to the TCR beta cDNA libraries. In TCRdb, the PCR reads were re-called with MiXCR into one record per CDR3 protein. This sample carries roughly 800,000 distinct CDR3 sequences, 25% to 30% of them seen once, and the ten largest clones take approximately 0.6%. Germline CDR1 MNHNS, CDR2 SASEGT. V shed 4 bases and J 0 bases; nucleotides not matched to a gene: 3. This CDR3 contains 16 residues. V and J are TRBV6-1 and TRBJ2-1; 10 positions match TRBD2. The source of this sequence is a girl between 5 and 17 years old with multiple sclerosis. Sample: blood. The CDR3 region is CASSAIAGGSYNEQFF. In nucleotides, the CDR3 is TGTGCCAGCAGTGCCATAGCGGGAGGCTCCTACAATGAGCAGTTCTTC.